Sequencing of this TCR beta chain was carried out in a study of T cell responses to AZD1222 COVID-19 vaccine. As to this clone: Its antigen remains unknown.

This table comes from immunoSEQ multiplex PCR, and its TCRdb copy is limited to in-frame clones, with some not included. In the table there are roughly 100,000 clones, approximately 89% of which are singletons. Whole-study results and caveats: Among spike-specific TCRs, nearly half reportedly target unmutated variant regions.

V gave up 3 bases and J gave up 1 base, with 21 bases separating them. The CDR3 sequence is 18 residues long. Germline V lookup: CDR1 KGHSH, CDR2 LQKENI. The chain is built from TRBV18 and TRBJ1-1; D may be TRBD1 (6 bases). The sequenced sample was peripheral blood, obtained on day 0 of AZD1222 vaccination. The source of this sequence is an adult in good health. The CDR3 spells CASSPLQDRLLGNTEAFF. CDR3 bases: TGTGCCAGCTCACCTTTACAGGACAGACTCCTAGGGAACACTGAAGCTTTCTTT.